The 19 T cell receptor beta chains reported below all come from one sample, sequenced in a study of control samples from healthy donors and cancer patients. Using immunoSEQ multiplex PCR, the repertoire was profiled, and TCRdb retains in-frame clones only, with some absent. The table shows under 60,000 clones, with less than 95% occurring only once. Sequencing input: blood. All receptors derive from a man aged 30 to 39 in good health.

The J gene is TRBJ2-7, the V gene TRBV27; D assignment may be TRBD1 or TRBD2 (6 bases each). Trimming shortened V by 5 bases and J by 2 bases, and 19 bases separated the two germline ends. The germline gives CDR1 MNHEY, CDR2 SMNVEV (reference sequence). This CDR3 has 16 amino acids. The CDR3 coding sequence is TGTGCCAGCAGTCCACGTGGAGGGGGTCGAACCTACGAGCAGTACTTC. Its protein is CASSPRGGGRTYEQYF.

This chain connects TRBV11-2 to TRBJ1-4, with unresolved D. Trimming cost V 4 bases and J 0 bases, with 9 bases left between them. Germline V lookup: CDR1 SGHAT, CDR2 FQNNGV. This CDR3 contains 15 residues. CDR3 nucleotides: TGTGCCAGCAGCTGGGGTAGGGCAACTAATGAAAAACTGTTTTTT. Protein: CASSWGRATNEKLFF.

In this sample, this clone turned up once. The CDR3 loop reads CASSFVQPDGEQFF. CDR3 DNA sequence: TGTGCCAGCAGTTTCGTACAGCCTGACGGTGAGCAGTTCTTC. The V gene is TRBV28, the J gene TRBJ2-1, with unresolved D. Germline V lookup: CDR1 MDHEN, CDR2 SYDVKM. Trimming cost V 3 bases and J 9 bases, with 15 bases left between them. The CDR3 spans 14 residues.

The CDR3 here is CASSGPGQGLANYGYTF. As DNA, the CDR3 is TGTGCCAGTAGCGGGCCGGGACAGGGATTAGCTAACTATGGCTACACCTTC. V is TRBV19 and J is TRBJ1-2, with TRBD1 identical over 9 bases. Germline V gene sequence: CDR1 LNHDA, CDR2 SQIVND (reference sequence). The length of the CDR3 is 17 residues. With V trimmed by 6 bases and J by 0 bases, 11 bases remained unmatched.

In its sample, this clone was seen once. This sequence joins TRBV19 and TRBJ2-3; D possibly corresponds to TRBD1 (6 bases). V shed 3 bases and J shed 4 bases, with 11 bases lying between them. The CDR3 length is 14 residues. Germline loops: CDR1 LNHDA, CDR2 SQIVND (reference sequence). CDR3 loop: CASSIRQGPDTQYF. CDR3 in DNA: TGTGCCAGTAGTATTAGGCAGGGGCCAGATACGCAGTATTTT.

CDR3 DNA sequence: TGTGCCAGCAGCGTAGCCGGACAGGGTGGAACTGAAGCTTTCTTT. Encoded protein: CASSVAGQGGTEAFF. The gene calls are TRBV9 and TRBJ1-1; 8 bases map to TRBD1. V lost 0 bases to trimming and J lost 5 bases; unmatched junction nucleotides: 6. The CDR3 is made up of 15 amino acids. Germline V gene data show CDR1 as SGDLS and CDR2 as YYNGEE.

This chain connects TRBV5-5 to TRBJ1-2, with 7 bases aligning to TRBD1. Losses at the gene ends were 4 bases for V and 7 bases for J; bases not matched to a gene: 10. The CDR3 runs 14 residues. The germline CDR1 and CDR2 sequences are SGHKS and YYEKEE (reference sequence). The CDR3 nucleotides are TGTGCCAGCAGCGTATCACAGGGGTACTCTGGCTACACCTTC. It codes for CASSVSQGYSGYTF.

V gene TRBV5-1 combines with J gene TRBJ2-2; D gene unclear. Germline V CDR1 and CDR2: SGHRS, YFSETQ. The CDR3 extends over 17 amino acids. Trimming shortened V by 0 bases and J by 5 bases, and 17 bases separated the two germline ends. In DNA, the CDR3 is TGCGCCAGCAGCTTGGCCAGGCTTGGAACTACAACCGGGGAGCTGTTTTTT. This encodes CASSLARLGTTTGELFF.

The chain employs TRBV5-4 and TRBJ2-2, with TRBD1 matching 8 bases. In germline, CDR1 is SGHNT, CDR2 YYREEE (reference sequence). The CDR3 length is 13 residues. Trimming removed 1 base from V and 8 bases from J; junction bases left unmatched: 1. CDR3 coding DNA: TGTGCCAGCAGCTTGAGGACAGGGGGGGAGCTGTTTTTT. Translated: CASSLRTGGELFF. Looking up the rest from reference TRBV5-4 and TRBJ2-2 gives the full variable domain: ETGVTQSPTHLIKTRGQQVTLRCSSQSGHNTVSWYQQALGQGPQFIFQYYREEENGRGNFPPRFSGLQFPNYSSELNVNALELDDSALYLCASSLRTGGELFFGEGSRLTVL.

The J gene is TRBJ1-6, the V gene TRBV5-6, with D perhaps matching TRBD1 (5 bases). Trimming took 2 bases from V and 5 from J, leaving 11 bases between them. CDR3 length: 15 amino acids. Germline V gene sequence: CDR1 SGHDT, CDR2 YYEEEE. The CDR3 DNA follows: TGTGCCAGCAGCTTACGGCGCAGGGATAATTCACCCCTCCACTTT. This translates into CASSLRRRDNSPLHF.

J is TRBJ1-4 and V is TRBV12-3 or TRBV12-4, with a possible D match to TRBD1 (5 bases). The CDR3 has 13 amino acids. V lost 6 bases to trimming and J lost 10 bases, with 15 bases between them. The DNA of the CDR3 is TGTGCCAGCAGCGAAGCAGGGTTGGTAAAACTGTTTTTT. Translated, it gives CASSEAGLVKLFF.

This clone has only one observation. V and J are TRBV19 and TRBJ2-7; 8 bases line up with TRBD1. CDR1 LNHDA and CDR2 SQIVND come from the germline V gene (reference sequence). J was trimmed by 1 base and V by 4 bases; bases with no gene match: 3. This CDR3 is 14 amino acids long. The CDR3 region has the DNA TGTGCCAGTAGTAGACAGGGGTGGTCCTACGAGCAGTACTTC. Its protein is CASSRQGWSYEQYF. The full variable domain, completed using reference TRBV19 and TRBJ2-7, is DGGITQSPKYLFRKEGQNVTLSCEQNLNHDAMYWYRQDPGQGLRLIYYSQIVNDFQKGDIAEGYSVSREKKESFPLTVTSAQKNPTAFYLCASSRQGWSYEQYFGPGTRLTVT.

In this sample, this clone turned up once. This chain links TRBV19 with TRBJ2-7; possible D gene TRBD1, 5 bases. Trimming removed 3 bases from V and 2 bases from J, with 14 bases in between. CDR3 length: 15 residues. CDR1 LNHDA and CDR2 SQIVND come from the germline V gene (reference sequence). As DNA, the CDR3 is TGTGCCAGTAGTATCGACTGGCAGGGCGCCTACGAGCAGTACTTC. It yields the protein CASSIDWQGAYEQYF.

The V gene is TRBV7-2, the J gene TRBJ1-1; 7 nucleotides align to TRBD1. The junction had 7 bases not matched to a gene; V was cut back by 5 bases and J by 7 bases. The CDR3 has 13 amino acids. CDR1 is SGHTA, CDR2 FQGNSA, per germline. The CDR3 DNA reads as TGTGCCAGCAGCCTACTCGGGACAGTTGAAGCTTTCTTT. Translation gives CASSLLGTVEAFF.

The chain combines TRBV18 with TRBJ2-5; D is unresolved. This CDR3 is 15 amino acids long. The germline V gene encodes CDR1 KGHSH and CDR2 LQKENI. The germline V and J ends were trimmed by 1 base and 1 base, with 10 bases remaining between them. CDR3 protein: CASSPQRKTQETQYF. The DNA for the CDR3 is TGTGCCAGCTCACCACAACGCAAGACCCAAGAGACCCAGTACTTC.

V is TRBV15 and J is TRBJ1-2; 8 nucleotides line up with TRBD1. V lost 4 bases to trimming and J lost 0 bases; unmatched junction nucleotides: 4. The CDR3 covers 15 residues. CDR1 is LNHNV, CDR2 YYDKDF, per germline (reference sequence). In DNA form, the CDR3 reads TGTGCCACCAGCACCGGACAGGGAGCTAACTATGGCTACACCTTC. It yields the protein CATSTGQGANYGYTF.

This chain uses TRBV6-2 or TRBV6-3 with TRBJ1-4; 7 nucleotides line up with TRBD1. Per the germline V gene, CDR1 is MNHEY and CDR2 is SVGEGT. V gave up 0 bases and J gave up 5 bases; unmatched junction bases: 6. CDR3 length equals 16 residues. The CDR3 DNA reads TGTGCCAGCAGTTACTCACAGGGGCTTCTAAATGAAAAACTGTTTTTT. Its protein is CASSYSQGLLNEKLFF.

J is TRBJ1-1 and V is TRBV19; D remains ambiguous. Germline lookup yields CDR1 LNHDA and CDR2 SQIVND (reference sequence). This CDR3 region has 14 residues. Trimming took off 3 bases at V and 1 base at J, with 9 bases between the two ends. CDR3 in amino acids: CASSMGTTNTEAFF. For the CDR3, the DNA is TGTGCCAGTAGTATGGGCACTACGAACACTGAAGCTTTCTTT.

This clone was observed a few times. This CDR3 is also generated by other DNA sequences in the sample. This chain links TRBV6-5 with TRBJ1-1; D call uncertain. The CDR3 runs 14 residues. Germline CDR1 and CDR2: MNHEY and SVGAGI. Trimming stripped 7 bases from V and 4 bases from J, with 16 bases between. The CDR3 DNA reads as TGTGCCAGCAATCACGAAGAAGATAGCACTGAAGCTTTCTTT. This sequence encodes CASNHEEDSTEAFF.